The next 29 T cell receptor beta chains were all read from a single sample in a study of blood T cell repertoires in COVID-19. Clones were sequenced by immunoSEQ multiplex PCR, and TCRdb holds only the in-frame ones, with some missing. Here the sample spans about 94,000 clones, around 74% being singletons. Sequencing input: peripheral blood. These receptor sequences come from a man in his sixties or seventies with COVID-19, enrolled during active disease.

The rearrangement joins TRBV9 to TRBJ2-7, with TRBD1 identical over 8 bases. V gave up 1 base and J gave up 3 bases; unmatched junction bases: 3. The CDR3 is made up of 14 amino acids. The germline gives CDR1 SGDLS, CDR2 YYNGEE. The CDR3 nucleotides are TGTGCCAGCAGCGTATCGGGACAGGACTACGAGCAGTACTTC. Amino acids: CASSVSGQDYEQYF.

The chain is built from TRBV27 and TRBJ1-5, with TRBD1 matching 7 bases. V gave up 5 bases and J gave up 7 bases; unmatched junction bases: 8. Germline-derived CDR1 and CDR2 are MNHEY and SMNVEV (reference sequence). This CDR3 is 14 amino acids long. CDR3 in DNA: TGTGCCAGCAGTCAAGGAGGGGGCCAACAGCCCCAGCATTTT. This translates into CASSQGGGQQPQHF.

This clone came up many times. This rearrangement joins TRBV5-1 to TRBJ1-6; possible D gene TRBD1, 6 bases. Deletions cut 6 bases from V and 5 bases from J, with 18 bases between. There are 16 residues in the CDR3. Germline V CDR1 and CDR2: SGHRS, YFSETQ. CDR3 DNA sequence: TGCGCCAGCACGACAGACCCAGGGGTTGATAATTCACCCCTCCACTTT. Protein product: CASTTDPGVDNSPLHF.

The V gene is TRBV7-3, the J gene TRBJ2-3, with D possibly TRBD2 on 5 matching bases. CDR3 length equals 13 residues. CDR1 is SGHTA, CDR2 FQGTGA, per germline. The V and J ends lost 5 bases and 11 bases respectively, with 17 bases between them. This CDR3 is CASSPYAGSGQYF. The CDR3 coding sequence is TGTGCCAGCAGCCCATACGCGGGCAGCGGGCAGTATTTT.

The chain joins TRBV6-2 or TRBV6-3 to TRBJ2-1; no firm D call. V was trimmed by 5 bases and J by 1 base, leaving 15 bases between them. The CDR3 loop spans 16 amino acids. CDR1 and CDR2 (germline): MNHEY, SVGEGT. Written as DNA, the CDR3 is TGTGCCAGCAGTGGCCGCGGTGATTCGTCCTACAATGAGCAGTTCTTC. Translated, it gives CASSGRGDSSYNEQFF.

This clone was found once. The V and J genes are TRBV24-1 and TRBJ2-1; TRBD1 aligns across 7 bases. V trimming: 1 base; J trimming: 2 bases; junction bases outside the gene matches: 10. CDR1 is KGHDR and CDR2 is SFDVKD in the germline V gene. This CDR3 is 18 amino acids long. In nucleotides, the CDR3 is TGTGCCACCAGTGATTTAGGGCCGGGGCAGGGGGCCTACAATGAGCAGTTCTTC. Translation gives CATSDLGPGQGAYNEQFF.

The table lists this clone with a count of one. The V call is TRBV27, the J call TRBJ1-1; 7 bases match TRBD1. The CDR3 sequence is 11 residues long. V was clipped by 6 bases and J by 8 bases; unmatched bases: 3. Germline V gene sequence: CDR1 MNHEY, CDR2 SMNVEV (reference sequence). The CDR3 DNA reads as TGTGCCAGCAGGGGGACAGCAGAAGCTTTCTTT. The encoded protein is CASRGTAEAFF.

This chain joins TRBV29-1 and TRBJ1-2, with D possibly TRBD1 on 5 matching bases. V shed 1 base and J shed 0 bases, with 15 bases lying between them. The CDR3 spans 16 residues. Per the germline V gene, CDR1 is SQVTM and CDR2 is ANQGSEA. The CDR3 here is CSVEVGGASTNYGYTF. The CDR3 DNA sequence: TGCAGCGTTGAAGTCGGAGGGGCTTCCACTAACTATGGCTACACCTTC.

The rearrangement uses TRBV7-2 and TRBJ2-2; 7 nucleotides agree with TRBD2. V lost 7 bases, J lost 7 bases, and 12 bases stayed unmatched. The germline V gene encodes CDR1 SGHTA and CDR2 FQGNSA. CDR3 length equals 15 residues. CDR3 loop: CASNPLAGAIGELFF. DNA of the CDR3: TGTGCCAGCAATCCTTTGGCGGGAGCAATCGGGGAGCTGTTTTTT. The full variable domain, completed using reference TRBV7-2 and TRBJ2-2, is GAGVSQSPSNKVTEKGKDVELRCDPISGHTALYWYRQSLGQGLEFLIYFQGNSAPDKSGLPSDRFSAERTGGSVSTLTIQRTQQEDSAVYLCASNPLAGAIGELFFGEGSRLTVL.

The gene calls are TRBV12-5 and TRBJ1-1; 7 bases are a match to TRBD1. Germline CDR1 and CDR2: LGHNT and FRNRAP. The J segment lost 1 base and the V segment lost 4 bases, leaving 6 bases of the junction unmatched. The CDR3 sequence is 15 residues long. CDR3 region: CASGWATGENTEAFF. DNA of the CDR3: TGTGCTAGTGGTTGGGCCACAGGGGAGAACACTGAAGCTTTCTTT.

A single count supports this clone. The rearrangement joins TRBV28 to TRBJ1-1, with a weak D call TRBD1 (6 bases). Between the trimmed V and J ends, which lost 6 bases and 0 bases, there was a span of 11 bases. This CDR3 region has 14 residues. Germline values: CDR1 MDHEN, CDR2 SYDVKM. CDR3 DNA sequence: TGTGCCAGCAGACGGACAGTTATGAACACTGAAGCTTTCTTT. Protein sequence: CASRRTVMNTEAFF.

The chain employs TRBV10-3 and TRBJ1-1; D possibly corresponds to TRBD1 (6 bases). V lost 6 bases to trimming and J lost 1 base, with 9 bases between them. The CDR3 runs to 13 residues. Germline-derived CDR1 and CDR2 are ENHRY and SYGVKD. The CDR3 spells CAISEDRNTEAFF. CDR3 nucleotides: TGTGCCATCAGCGAGGACAGGAACACTGAAGCTTTCTTT.

This chain uses TRBV7-2 with TRBJ2-6; D not certain. In germline, CDR1 is SGHTA, CDR2 FQGNSA. The CDR3 loop spans 15 amino acids. Trimming took 5 bases from V and 0 from J, leaving 8 bases between them. CDR3 coding DNA: TGTGCCAGCAGCCTATTATACTCTGGGGCCAACGTCCTGACTTTC. It codes for CASSLLYSGANVLTF.

The J gene is TRBJ2-1, the V gene TRBV4-2; 9 bases match TRBD2. CDR3 length: 17 residues. Germline V gene data show CDR1 as LGHNA and CDR2 as YNFKEQ. The V gene end was trimmed by 4 bases and the J gene end by 3 bases; junction bases not matched to a gene: 10. CDR3 nucleotide sequence: TGTGCCAGCAGCCGGCCCAGCGGCGGGAGGGTCTACAATGAGCAGTTCTTC. Translating it yields CASSRPSGGRVYNEQFF.

The chain recombines TRBV28 with TRBJ2-3, with 7 bases that match TRBD2. The CDR3 loop spans 13 amino acids. Trimming cost V 2 bases and J 9 bases; bases outside gene matches: 5. Germline V gives CDR1 MDHEN, CDR2 SYDVKM. The CDR3 DNA reads TGTGCCAGCAGTTTAGGGGGGGTCGGGACGCAGTATTTT. The encoded protein is CASSLGGVGTQYF.

This chain connects TRBV9 to TRBJ2-3, with 8 bases fitting TRBD1. CDR1 SGDLS and CDR2 YYNGEE come from the germline V gene. Unmatched junction bases numbered 14, after V lost 1 base and J lost 4 bases. There are 18 residues in the CDR3. The CDR3 protein is CASSVSVSTGGAADTQYF. As DNA, the CDR3 is TGTGCCAGCAGCGTATCAGTTAGTACAGGGGGAGCGGCAGATACGCAGTATTTT.

This clone was counted only a few times. The chain is built from TRBV18 and TRBJ2-1, with 9 bases that match TRBD2. J lost 2 bases, V lost 3 bases, and 11 bases had no gene match. CDR3 length: 18 residues. The germline V gene has CDR1 KGHSH and CDR2 LQKENI. CDR3 region: CASSPILSSGRTYNEQFF. The CDR3 DNA reads as TGTGCCAGCTCACCTATCCTTAGTAGCGGGAGAACCTACAATGAGCAGTTCTTC.

The J gene is TRBJ2-1, the V gene TRBV9; 9 positions agree with TRBD2. CDR1 and CDR2 (germline): SGDLS, YYNGEE. J gave up 10 bases and V 0 bases, and 8 bases lay outside the gene matches. The CDR3 has 15 amino acids. CDR3: CASSVAPGLAKEQFF. CDR3 in DNA: TGTGCCAGCAGCGTAGCCCCGGGACTAGCAAAGGAGCAGTTCTTC. The full variable domain, its missing parts supplied by reference TRBV9 and TRBJ2-1, is DSGVTQTPKHLITATGQRVTLRCSPRSGDLSVYWYQQSLDQGLQFLIQYYNGEERAKGNILERFSAQQFPDLHSELNLSSLELGDSALYFCASSVAPGLAKEQFFGPGTRLTVL.

The J gene is TRBJ1-1, the V gene TRBV5-6; D uncertain. The germline CDR1 and CDR2 sequences are SGHDT and YYEEEE. Trimming took off 2 bases at V and 8 bases at J, with 19 bases between the two ends. The CDR3 runs to 15 residues. CDR3 DNA sequence: TGTGCCAGCAGCTTCGGGTCGGTTCTTACGGGGGAAGCTTTCTTT. Its protein is CASSFGSVLTGEAFF.

This clone turned up a few times. V is TRBV27 and J is TRBJ2-1; TRBD2 agrees at 13 bases. Germline CDR1 and CDR2: MNHEY and SMNVEV (reference sequence). This CDR3 region has 15 residues. J lost 7 bases, V lost 2 bases, and 2 bases had no gene match. In DNA form, the CDR3 reads TGTGCCAGCAGTTTAGGACTAGCGGGAGTAAATGAGCAGTTCTTC. Protein sequence: CASSLGLAGVNEQFF.

In this sample, this clone turned up a few times. This chain joins TRBV19 and TRBJ2-3, with 9 bases aligning to TRBD2. Germline-derived CDR1 and CDR2 are LNHDA and SQIVND (reference sequence). Trimming at V came to 6 bases and at J to 7 bases, leaving 14 bases not matched to a gene. The length of the CDR3 is 16 residues. CDR3 loop: CASRGGSGRVGHTQYF. CDR3 nucleotide sequence: TGTGCCAGTAGAGGGGGTAGCGGGAGAGTAGGACATACGCAGTATTTT.

Remarks on this clone: This CDR3 is also generated by other DNA sequences in the sample. The rearrangement links TRBV5-1 to TRBJ1-2; D not resolved. Trimming stripped 0 bases from V and 3 bases from J, with 6 bases between. Germline-derived CDR1 and CDR2 are SGHRS and YFSETQ. There are 13 residues in the CDR3. As DNA, the CDR3 is TGCGCCAGCAGCTTGGCCGGGGACTATGGCTACACCTTC. Residues: CASSLAGDYGYTF.

Ten or more counts support this clone. The chain is built from TRBV28 and TRBJ2-5; 8 positions agree with TRBD1. The V gene end was trimmed by 8 bases and the J gene end by 2 bases; junction bases not matched to a gene: 19. This CDR3 is built from 18 residues. Per germline, CDR1 MDHEN and CDR2 SYDVKM. The CDR3: CASQNKRTGSRFQETQYF. CDR3 nucleotides: TGTGCCAGCCAGAATAAGAGGACAGGGTCGAGATTTCAAGAGACCCAGTACTTC.

This clone turned up a few times. The genes are TRBV14 and TRBJ2-3, with D possibly being TRBD1 (6 bases). This CDR3 spans 15 amino acids. In germline, CDR1 is SGHDN, CDR2 FVKESK. The V end was cut by 4 bases, the J end by 0 bases, with 11 bases between. The CDR3 DNA reads TGTGCCAGCAGCCGCCGACAGGAAAGCACAGATACGCAGTATTTT. This translates into CASSRRQESTDTQYF.

The chain carries TRBV15 and TRBJ2-5, with D possibly TRBD2 on 6 matching bases. The V and J ends lost 0 bases and 6 bases respectively, with 8 bases between them. CDR1 LNHNV and CDR2 YYDKDF come from the germline V gene (reference sequence). The CDR3 consists of 13 residues. CDR3 loop: CATSRERDQTQYF. The CDR3 DNA reads as TGTGCCACCAGCAGAGAGCGGGACCAGACCCAGTACTTC.

The chain employs TRBV20-1 and TRBJ2-7; D is uncertain. The ends were cut back, 3 bases at V and 3 bases at J, with 6 bases in the middle. The CDR3 totals 11 residues. CDR1 and CDR2 (germline): DFQATT, SNEGSKA (reference sequence). The CDR3 region is CSARSGYEQYF. The DNA for the CDR3 is TGCAGTGCTAGGTCAGGCTACGAGCAGTACTTC.

This clone was seen just once. The genes are TRBV28 and TRBJ1-3; tentative D call: TRBD1 (5 bases). Germline V gene sequence: CDR1 MDHEN, CDR2 SYDVKM. CDR3 size: 16 residues. V was clipped by 5 bases and J by 3 bases, with 17 bases between them. The CDR3 spells CASSLGGRTGGNTIYF. Written as DNA, the CDR3 is TGTGCCAGCAGTCTGGGGGGAAGGACGGGTGGAAACACCATATATTTT.

The CDR3 protein is CAGAALQPPYEQYF. The DNA for the CDR3 is TGTGCCGGAGCGGCCCTCCAACCACCCTACGAGCAGTACTTC. The V and J genes are TRBV28 and TRBJ2-7, with D possibly TRBD2 on 5 matching bases. V was clipped by 11 bases and J by 2 bases, with 19 bases between them. CDR3 length: 14 residues. CDR1 is MDHEN and CDR2 is SYDVKM in the germline V gene.

The chain has TRBV19 and TRBJ2-7; 7 bases line up with TRBD1. The V segment lost 5 bases and the J segment 3 bases; nucleotides outside the gene matches: 7. The CDR3 has 14 amino acids. CDR1 is LNHDA and CDR2 is SQIVND in the germline V gene (reference sequence). This CDR3 is CASSLQGTNYEQYF. The CDR3 nucleotides are TGTGCCAGTAGTTTACAGGGGACAAACTACGAGCAGTACTTC.